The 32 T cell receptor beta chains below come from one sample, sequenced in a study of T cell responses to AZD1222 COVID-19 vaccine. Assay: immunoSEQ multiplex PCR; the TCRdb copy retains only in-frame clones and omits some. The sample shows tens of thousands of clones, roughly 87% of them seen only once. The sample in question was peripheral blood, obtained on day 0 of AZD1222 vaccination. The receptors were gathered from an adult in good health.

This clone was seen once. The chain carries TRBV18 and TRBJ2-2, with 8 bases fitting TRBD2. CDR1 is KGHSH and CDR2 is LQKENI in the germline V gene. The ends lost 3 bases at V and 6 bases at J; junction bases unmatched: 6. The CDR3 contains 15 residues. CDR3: CASSPGGASSGELFF. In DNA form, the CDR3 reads TGTGCCAGCTCACCCGGGGGGGCCTCCTCCGGGGAGCTGTTTTTT.

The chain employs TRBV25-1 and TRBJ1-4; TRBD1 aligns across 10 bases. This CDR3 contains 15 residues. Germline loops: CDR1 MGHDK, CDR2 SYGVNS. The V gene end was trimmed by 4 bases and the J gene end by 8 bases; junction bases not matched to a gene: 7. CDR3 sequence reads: CASSGPGTGEEKLFF. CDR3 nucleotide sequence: TGTGCCAGCAGTGGCCCCGGGACAGGGGAGGAAAAACTGTTTTTT.

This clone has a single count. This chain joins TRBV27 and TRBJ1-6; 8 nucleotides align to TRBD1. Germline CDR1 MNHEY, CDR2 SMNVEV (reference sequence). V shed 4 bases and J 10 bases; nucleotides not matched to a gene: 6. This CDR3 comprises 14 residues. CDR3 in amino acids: CASSSDRVRSPLHF. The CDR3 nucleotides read TGTGCCAGCAGTTCGGACAGGGTGCGATCACCCCTCCACTTT.

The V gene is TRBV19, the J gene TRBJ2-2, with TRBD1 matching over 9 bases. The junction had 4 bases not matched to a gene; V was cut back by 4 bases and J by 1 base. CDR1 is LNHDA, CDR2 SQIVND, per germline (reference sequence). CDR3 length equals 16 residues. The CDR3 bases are TGTGCCAGTAGTAGGGACAGGGCTATGAACACCGGGGAGCTGTTTTTT. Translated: CASSRDRAMNTGELFF. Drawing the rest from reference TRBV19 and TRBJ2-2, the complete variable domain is DGGITQSPKYLFRKEGQNVTLSCEQNLNHDAMYWYRQDPGQGLRLIYYSQIVNDFQKGDIAEGYSVSREKKESFPLTVTSAQKNPTAFYLCASSRDRAMNTGELFFGEGSRLTVL.

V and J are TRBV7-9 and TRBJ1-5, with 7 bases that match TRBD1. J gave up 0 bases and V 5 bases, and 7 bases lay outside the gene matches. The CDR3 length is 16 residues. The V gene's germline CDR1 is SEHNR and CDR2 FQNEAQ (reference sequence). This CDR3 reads CASSPQTGNSNQPQHF. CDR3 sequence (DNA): TGTGCCAGCAGCCCACAGACAGGGAATAGCAATCAGCCCCAGCATTTT.

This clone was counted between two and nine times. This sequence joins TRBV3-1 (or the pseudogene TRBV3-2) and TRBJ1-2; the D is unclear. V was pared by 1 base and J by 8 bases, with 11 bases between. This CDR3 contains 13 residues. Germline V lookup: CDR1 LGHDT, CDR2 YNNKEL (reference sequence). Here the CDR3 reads CASSQADGPGYTF. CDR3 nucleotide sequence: TGTGCCAGCAGCCAAGCGGACGGGCCGGGCTACACCTTC.

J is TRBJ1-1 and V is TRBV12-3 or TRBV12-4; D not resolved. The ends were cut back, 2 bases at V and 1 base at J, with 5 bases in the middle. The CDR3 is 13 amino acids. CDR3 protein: CASSLTGNTEAFF. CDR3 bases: TGTGCCAGCAGTTTAACGGGGAACACTGAAGCTTTCTTT.

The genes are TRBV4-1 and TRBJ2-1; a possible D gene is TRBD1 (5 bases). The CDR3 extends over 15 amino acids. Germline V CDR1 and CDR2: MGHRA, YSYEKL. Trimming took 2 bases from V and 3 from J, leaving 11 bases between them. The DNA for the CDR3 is TGCGCCAGCAGCCAAAGGCTTACAGGCTACAATGAGCAGTTCTTC. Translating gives CASSQRLTGYNEQFF.

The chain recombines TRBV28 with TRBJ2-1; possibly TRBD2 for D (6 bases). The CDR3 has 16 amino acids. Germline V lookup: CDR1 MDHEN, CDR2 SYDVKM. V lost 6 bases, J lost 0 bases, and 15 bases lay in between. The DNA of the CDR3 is TGTGCCAGCAGGGCTAGCGTTAGATTCTCCTACAATGAGCAGTTCTTC. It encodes CASRASVRFSYNEQFF. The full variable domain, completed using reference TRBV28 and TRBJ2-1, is DVKVTQSSRYLVKRTGEKVFLECVQDMDHENMFWYRQDPGLGLRLIYFSYDVKMKEKGDIPEGYSVSREKKERFSLILESASTNQTSMYLCASRASVRFSYNEQFFGPGTRLTVL.

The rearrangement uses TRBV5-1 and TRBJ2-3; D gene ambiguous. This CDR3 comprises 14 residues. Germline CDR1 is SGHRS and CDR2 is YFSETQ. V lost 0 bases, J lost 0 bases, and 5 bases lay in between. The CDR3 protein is CASSLDPSTDTQYF. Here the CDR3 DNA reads TGCGCCAGCAGCTTGGACCCTAGCACAGATACGCAGTATTTT.

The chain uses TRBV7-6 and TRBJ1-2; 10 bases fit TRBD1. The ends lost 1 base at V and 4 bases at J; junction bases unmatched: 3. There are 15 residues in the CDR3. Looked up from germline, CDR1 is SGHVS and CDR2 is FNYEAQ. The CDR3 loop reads CASSLEGTGVYGYTF. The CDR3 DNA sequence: TGTGCCAGCAGCTTAGAAGGGACAGGGGTCTATGGCTACACCTTC.

The CDR3 is CASAGPYEQYF. The CDR3 DNA follows: TGCGCCAGCGCGGGACCCTACGAGCAGTACTTC. The chain links TRBV10-2 to TRBJ2-7, with D possibly TRBD2 on 6 matching bases. This CDR3 has 11 amino acids. CDR1 is WSHSY and CDR2 is SAAADI in the germline V gene. V was pared by 8 bases and J by 2 bases, with 7 bases between.

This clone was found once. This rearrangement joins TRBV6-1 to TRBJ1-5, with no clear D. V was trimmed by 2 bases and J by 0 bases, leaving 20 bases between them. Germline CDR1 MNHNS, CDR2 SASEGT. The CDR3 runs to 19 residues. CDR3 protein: CASSEWSPNRLYSNQPQHF. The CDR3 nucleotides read TGTGCCAGCAGTGAATGGTCACCGAACCGACTTTATAGCAATCAGCCCCAGCATTTT.

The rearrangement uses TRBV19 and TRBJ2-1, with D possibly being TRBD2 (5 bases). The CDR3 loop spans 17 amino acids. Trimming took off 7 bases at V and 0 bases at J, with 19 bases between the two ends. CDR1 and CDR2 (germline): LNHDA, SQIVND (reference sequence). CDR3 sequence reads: CASKPEGFSGSYNEQFF. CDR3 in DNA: TGTGCCAGTAAGCCAGAGGGATTTTCCGGCTCCTACAATGAGCAGTTCTTC.

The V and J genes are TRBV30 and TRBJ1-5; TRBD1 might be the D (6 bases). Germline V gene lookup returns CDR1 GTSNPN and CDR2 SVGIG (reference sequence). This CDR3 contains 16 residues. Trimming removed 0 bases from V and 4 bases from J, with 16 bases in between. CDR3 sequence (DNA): TGTGCCTGGAGTGTACGGGTGACAGGAGGTAATCAGCCCCAGCATTTT. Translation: CAWSVRVTGGNQPQHF.

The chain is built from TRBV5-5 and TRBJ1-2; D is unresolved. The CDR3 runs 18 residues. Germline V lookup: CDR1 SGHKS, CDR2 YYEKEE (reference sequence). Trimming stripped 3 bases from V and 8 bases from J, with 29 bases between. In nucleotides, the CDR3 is TGTGCCAGCAGCTCATACATTAATCCTAACCTAAGCGAGAACGGCTACACCTTC. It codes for CASSSYINPNLSENGYTF. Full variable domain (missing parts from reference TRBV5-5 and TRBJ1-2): DAGVTQSPTHLIKTRGQQVTLRCSPISGHKSVSWYQQVLGQGPQFIFQYYEKEERGRGNFPDRFSARQFPNYSSELNVNALLLGDSALYLCASSSYINPNLSENGYTFGSGTRLTVV.

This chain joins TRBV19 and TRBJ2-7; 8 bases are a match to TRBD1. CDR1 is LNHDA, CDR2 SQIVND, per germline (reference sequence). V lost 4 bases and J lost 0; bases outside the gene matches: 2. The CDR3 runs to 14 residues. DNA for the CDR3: TGTGCCAGTAGTACTGGACAGGGCTCCTACGAGCAGTACTTC. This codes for CASSTGQGSYEQYF.

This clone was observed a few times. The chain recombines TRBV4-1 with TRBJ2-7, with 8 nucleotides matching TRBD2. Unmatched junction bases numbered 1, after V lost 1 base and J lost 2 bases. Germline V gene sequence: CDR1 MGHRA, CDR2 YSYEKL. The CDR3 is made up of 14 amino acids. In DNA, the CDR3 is TGCGCCAGCAGCCAAGTAGCGGGGCCCTACGAGCAGTACTTC. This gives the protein CASSQVAGPYEQYF.

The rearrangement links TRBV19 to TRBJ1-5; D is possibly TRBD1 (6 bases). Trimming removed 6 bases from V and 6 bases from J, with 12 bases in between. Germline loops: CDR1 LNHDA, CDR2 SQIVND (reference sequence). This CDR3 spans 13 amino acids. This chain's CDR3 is CASRGGTSQPQHF. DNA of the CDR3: TGTGCCAGTAGAGGGGGGACGAGTCAGCCCCAGCATTTT.

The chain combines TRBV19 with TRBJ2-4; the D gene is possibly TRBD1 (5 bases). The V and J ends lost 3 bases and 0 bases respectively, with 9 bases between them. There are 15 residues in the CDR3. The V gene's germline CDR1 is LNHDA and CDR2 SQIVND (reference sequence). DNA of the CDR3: TGTGCCAGTAGTATTAGGGGCGAAGCCAAAAACATTCAGTACTTC. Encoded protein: CASSIRGEAKNIQYF.

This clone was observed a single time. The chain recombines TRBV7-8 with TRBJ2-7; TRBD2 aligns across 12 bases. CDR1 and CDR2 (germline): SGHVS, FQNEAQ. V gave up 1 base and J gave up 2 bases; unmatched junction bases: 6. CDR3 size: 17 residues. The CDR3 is CASSLVWPSGGAYEQYF. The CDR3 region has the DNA TGTGCCAGCAGCTTAGTATGGCCTAGCGGGGGGGCCTACGAGCAGTACTTC.

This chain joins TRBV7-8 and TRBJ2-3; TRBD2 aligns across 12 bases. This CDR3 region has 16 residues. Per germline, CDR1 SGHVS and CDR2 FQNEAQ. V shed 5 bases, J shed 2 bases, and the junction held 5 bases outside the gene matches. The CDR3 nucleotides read TGTGCCAGCAGCCCCAGGACTAGCGGGATCACAGATACGCAGTATTTT. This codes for CASSPRTSGITDTQYF.

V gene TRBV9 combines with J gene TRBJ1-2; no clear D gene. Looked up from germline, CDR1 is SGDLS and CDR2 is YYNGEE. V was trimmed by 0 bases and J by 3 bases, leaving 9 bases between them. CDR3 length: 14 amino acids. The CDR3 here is CASSVVPGDYGYTF. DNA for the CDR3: TGTGCCAGCAGCGTAGTCCCAGGAGACTATGGCTACACCTTC.

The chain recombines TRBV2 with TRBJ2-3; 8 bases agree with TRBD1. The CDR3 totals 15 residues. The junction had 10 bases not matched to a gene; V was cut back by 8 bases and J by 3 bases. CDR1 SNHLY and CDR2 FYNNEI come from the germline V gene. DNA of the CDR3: TGTGCCAGCGTCCGGGACAGGCGAAGTACAGATACGCAGTATTTT. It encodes CASVRDRRSTDTQYF.

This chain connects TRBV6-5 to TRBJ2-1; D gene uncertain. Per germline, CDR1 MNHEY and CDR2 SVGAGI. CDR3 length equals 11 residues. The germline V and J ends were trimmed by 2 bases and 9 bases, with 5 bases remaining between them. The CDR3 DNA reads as TGTGCCAGCAGTTACCTTCGTGAGCAGTTCTTC. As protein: CASSYLREQFF.

The chain's CDR3 is CASSPGTLYSPLHF. For the CDR3, the DNA is TGTGCCAGCAGCCCCGGGACATTATATTCACCCCTCCACTTT. The gene calls are TRBV7-2 and TRBJ1-6, with D maybe TRBD1 (6 bases). V lost 5 bases and J lost 8, with 13 bases in between. This CDR3 has 14 residues. Germline-derived CDR1 and CDR2 are SGHTA and FQGNSA.

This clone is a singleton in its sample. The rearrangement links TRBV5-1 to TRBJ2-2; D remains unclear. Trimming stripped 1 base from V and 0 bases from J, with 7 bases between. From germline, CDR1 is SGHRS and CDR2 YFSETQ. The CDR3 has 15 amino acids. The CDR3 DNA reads TGCGCCAGCAGCTTGACAGCCACGAACACCGGGGAGCTGTTTTTT. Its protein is CASSLTATNTGELFF.

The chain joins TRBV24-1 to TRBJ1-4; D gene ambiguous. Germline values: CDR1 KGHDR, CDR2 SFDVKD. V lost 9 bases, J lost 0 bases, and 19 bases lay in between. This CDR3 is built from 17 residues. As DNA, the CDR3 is TGTGCCACCCCTCGTGACGGACGATGCACAACTAATGAAAAACTGTTTTTT. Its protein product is CATPRDGRCTTNEKLFF.

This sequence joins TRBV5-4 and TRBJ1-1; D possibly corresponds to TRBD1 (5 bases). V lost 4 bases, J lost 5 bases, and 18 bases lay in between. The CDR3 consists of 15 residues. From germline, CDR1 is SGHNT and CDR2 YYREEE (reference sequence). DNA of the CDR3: TGTGCCAGCAGCCAAGAAGTAGGTCGGGGGACTGAAGCTTTCTTT. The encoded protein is CASSQEVGRGTEAFF. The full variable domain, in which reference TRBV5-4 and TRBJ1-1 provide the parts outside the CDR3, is ETGVTQSPTHLIKTRGQQVTLRCSSQSGHNTVSWYQQALGQGPQFIFQYYREEENGRGNFPPRFSGLQFPNYSSELNVNALELDDSALYLCASSQEVGRGTEAFFGQGTRLTVV.

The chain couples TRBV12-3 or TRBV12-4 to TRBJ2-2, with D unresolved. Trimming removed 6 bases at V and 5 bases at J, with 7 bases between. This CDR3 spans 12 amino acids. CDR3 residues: CASRKNTGELFF. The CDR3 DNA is TGTGCCAGCAGGAAAAATACCGGGGAGCTGTTTTTT.

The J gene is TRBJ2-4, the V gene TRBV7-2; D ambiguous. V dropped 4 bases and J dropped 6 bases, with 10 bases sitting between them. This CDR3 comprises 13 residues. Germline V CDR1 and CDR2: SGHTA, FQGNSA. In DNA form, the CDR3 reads TGTGCCAGCAGCTCACCCACACTAAACATTCAGTACTTC. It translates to CASSSPTLNIQYF.

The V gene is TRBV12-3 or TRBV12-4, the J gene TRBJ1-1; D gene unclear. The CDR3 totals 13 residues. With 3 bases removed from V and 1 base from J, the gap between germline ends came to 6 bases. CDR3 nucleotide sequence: TGTGCCAGCAGTTTGTCCGGGAACACTGAAGCTTTCTTT. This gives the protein CASSLSGNTEAFF.